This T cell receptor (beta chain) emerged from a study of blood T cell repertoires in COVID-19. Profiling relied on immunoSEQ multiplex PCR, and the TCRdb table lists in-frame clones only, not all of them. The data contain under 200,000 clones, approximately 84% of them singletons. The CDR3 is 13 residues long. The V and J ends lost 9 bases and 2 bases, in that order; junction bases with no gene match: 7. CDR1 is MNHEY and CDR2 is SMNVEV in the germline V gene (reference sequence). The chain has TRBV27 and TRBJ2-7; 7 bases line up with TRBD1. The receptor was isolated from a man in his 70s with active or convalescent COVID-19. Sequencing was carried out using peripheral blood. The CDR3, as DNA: TGTGCCAGTACCGGGACAGAACCCTACGAGCAGTACTTC. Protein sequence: CASTGTEPYEQYF.